The entry that follows covers one T cell receptor (beta chain) sequence. What it recognizes is unknown. The sample comes from a study of shared clonotypes between healthy human individuals. General study points: Naive subsets, compared against memory subsets, generally had larger estimated richness values.

Libraries were prepared by immunoSEQ multiplex PCR; TCRdb keeps only in-frame clonotypes and omits some of them. The repertoire holds hundreds of thousands of clones, with about 96% as singletons. Naive CD8 cells lacked CD45RO and underwent positive selection for CCR7, leaving out terminally differentiated effector memory CD45RA+ cells. With 6 bases removed from V and 3 bases from J, the gap between germline ends came to 9 bases. CDR1 and CDR2 from the germline V gene are MNHEY and SMNVEV (reference sequence). The length of the CDR3 is 14 residues. Sequencing used naive CD8+ T cells sorted from blood. The sequence derives from a woman in her 30s in good health. The chain joins TRBV27 to TRBJ2-6; D is undetermined. The CDR3 loop reads CASSWGGGANVLTF. The CDR3 coding sequence is TGTGCCAGCAGCTGGGGTGGTGGGGCCAACGTCCTGACTTTC.